The rows below give T cell receptor beta chains drawn from one sample of a study of T-cell reconstitution after alpha-beta-depleted transplantation in children. TCRdb analysed the PCR reads with MiXCR anew, one entry per CDR3 protein. The sample holds 280,000 or so distinct CDR3 sequences, around 10% seen once. The input for sequencing was peripheral blood, taken 180 days after TCRalphabeta/CD19-depleted stem cell transplant. The receptors come from a male patient between 2 and 10 years old who had a stem cell transplant for chronic granulomatous disease, so the T cells may come from the graft donor. Each CDR3 is given with its conserved first and last residue. The order of the fields is V gene, clone size, D gene, J gene, CDR3 protein, CDR3 DNA. A D gene is named only where the DNA matches it firmly. A row's size may be missing; if present it is once, few, many or a size class.

V gene: TRBV27
clone size: many
D gene: -
J gene: TRBJ2-1
CDR3 protein: CASSPSGLSGSYNEQFF
CDR3 DNA: TGTGCCAGCAGTCCCAGTGGGCTCTCGGGCTCCTACAATGAGCAGTTCTTC

V gene: TRBV20-1
clone size: many
D gene: TRBD2
J gene: TRBJ2-3
CDR3 protein: CSAGGTSGGARDTQYF
CDR3 DNA: TGCAGTGCTGGTGGGACTAGCGGGGGGGCTAGAGATACGCAGTATTTT

V gene: TRBV18
clone size: many
D gene: -
J gene: TRBJ2-2
CDR3 protein: CASSPPRILDLSNTGELFF
CDR3 DNA: TGTGCCAGCTCACCCCCCAGGATCTTAGACCTTTCGAACACCGGGGAGCTGTTTTTT

V gene: TRBV20-1
clone size: many
D gene: -
J gene: TRBJ2-1
CDR3 protein: CSARVPGVSYNEQFF
CDR3 DNA: TGCAGTGCTAGAGTCCCGGGAGTTAGCTACAATGAGCAGTTCTTC

V gene: TRBV27
clone size: few
D gene: TRBD1
J gene: TRBJ2-1
CDR3 protein: CASTPRDSGRSEQFF
CDR3 DNA: TGTGCCAGCACCCCTAGGGACAGCGGTCGGAGTGAGCAGTTCTTC

V gene: TRBV12-3/TRBV12-4
clone size: -
D gene: -
J gene: TRBJ1-2
CDR3 protein: CASSPGQSPPNYGYTF
CDR3 DNA: TGTGCCAGCAGTCCGGGACAATCCCCACCCAACTATGGCTACACCTTC

V gene: TRBV12-3/TRBV12-4
clone size: many
D gene: -
J gene: TRBJ2-4
CDR3 protein: CASSLEKCQYF
CDR3 DNA: TGTGCCAGCAGTTTAGAGAAGTGTCAGTACTTC

V gene: TRBV7-2
clone size: many
D gene: TRBD2
J gene: TRBJ2-4
CDR3 protein: CASSPRLAGSPLAKNIQYF
CDR3 DNA: TGTGCCAGCAGCCCCCGACTAGCGGGGAGCCCTCTAGCCAAAAACATTCAGTACTTC

V gene: TRBV7-9
clone size: many
D gene: -
J gene: TRBJ2-5
CDR3 protein: CASSPGAGGGETQYF
CDR3 DNA: TGTGCCAGCAGCCCCGGAGCTGGGGGCGGAGAGACCCAGTACTTC

V gene: TRBV4-1
clone size: many
D gene: -
J gene: TRBJ2-2
CDR3 protein: CASSQIGGTRELFF
CDR3 DNA: TGCGCCAGCAGCCAAATAGGGGGGACCCGGGAGCTGTTTTTT

V gene: TRBV15
clone size: few
D gene: -
J gene: TRBJ1-2
CDR3 protein: CATSRDLRGENGYTF
CDR3 DNA: TGTGCCACCAGCAGAGACCTCAGGGGAGAGAATGGCTACACCTTC

V gene: TRBV7-9
clone size: many
D gene: -
J gene: TRBJ2-4
CDR3 protein: CASSLSTINIQYF
CDR3 DNA: TGTGCCAGCAGCTTATCTACCATAAACATTCAGTACTTC

V gene: TRBV20-1
clone size: few
D gene: -
J gene: TRBJ1-2
CDR3 protein: CSAGTMDYGYTF
CDR3 DNA: TGCAGCGCCGGGACCATGGACTATGGCTACACCTTC

V gene: TRBV9
clone size: -
D gene: -
J gene: TRBJ2-3
CDR3 protein: CASSVGISEGLDTQYF
CDR3 DNA: TGTGCCAGCAGCGTGGGTATAAGTGAAGGCTTGGATACGCAGTATTTT

V gene: TRBV11-2
clone size: many
D gene: -
J gene: TRBJ1-3
CDR3 protein: CASSPGWWDVGSSGNTIYF
CDR3 DNA: TGTGCCAGCAGCCCCGGGTGGTGGGACGTTGGTTCCTCTGGAAACACCATATATTTT

V gene: TRBV6-1
clone size: many
D gene: -
J gene: TRBJ2-1
CDR3 protein: CASSNGVYNEQFF
CDR3 DNA: TGTGCCAGCAGCAACGGGGTTTACAATGAGCAGTTCTTC

V gene: TRBV5-1
clone size: many
D gene: -
J gene: TRBJ1-2
CDR3 protein: CASRPGPTNYGYTF
CDR3 DNA: TGCGCCAGCAGACCCGGGCCTACTAACTATGGCTACACCTTC

V gene: TRBV6-1
clone size: many
D gene: -
J gene: TRBJ2-2
CDR3 protein: CASRDTNTGELFF
CDR3 DNA: TGTGCCAGCAGGGACACGAACACCGGGGAGCTGTTTTTT